The rows below give T cell receptor beta chains drawn from one sample of a study of blood T cells in healthy people across ages. Each CDR3 protein gets one entry after TCRdb re-called the 5' RACE reads with MiXCR. The sample consists of 700,000 to 900,000 distinct CDR3 sequences, roughly 53% of them appearing once. Sequenced input: blood. The source is an elderly man in good health. Each CDR3 is given with its conserved first and last residue. D genes are given only for firm matches. Size tells how often a clone was seen (once, few, many) or the class of an expanded clone, and some rows leave it out.

j_call | clone_size | d_call | v_call | cdr3_aa | cdr3_nt
TRBJ2-6 | NA | TRBD1 | TRBV12-3/TRBV12-4 | CASSLEGQGAIGANVLTF | TGTGCCAGCAGTTTAGAGGGACAGGGGGCGATTGGGGCCAACGTCCTGACTTTC
TRBJ1-4 | NA | TRBD1 | TRBV3-1 | CASSPRTGREKLFF | TGTGCCAGCAGCCCCCGGACAGGGCGGGAAAAACTGTTTTTT
TRBJ2-7 | few | TRBD1 | TRBV27 | CASGRTGYEQYF | TGTGCCAGCGGAAGGACAGGGTACGAGCAGTACTTC
TRBJ2-5 | few | TRBD2 | TRBV29-1 | CSVEGGLAAQETQYF | TGCAGCGTTGAAGGGGGACTAGCGGCCCAAGAGACCCAGTACTTC
TRBJ1-2 | NA | NA | TRBV18 | CASAPDRSYGYTF | TGTGCCAGCGCCCCGGACAGAAGCTATGGCTACACCTTC
TRBJ2-5 | few | NA | TRBV10-1 | CASSPRSGGETQYF | TGCGCCAGCAGTCCCAGGTCAGGCGGGGAGACCCAGTACTTC
TRBJ2-2 | NA | NA | TRBV3-1 | CASSQFGDTGELFF | TGTGCCAGCAGCCAATTCGGGGACACCGGGGAGCTGTTTTTT
TRBJ1-4 | NA | NA | TRBV5-1 | CASSLVAGTNEKLFF | TGCGCCAGCAGCTTGGTGGCAGGGACTAATGAAAAACTGTTTTTT
TRBJ2-1 | NA | TRBD1 | TRBV7-9 | CASSAPGQGTSSYNEQFF | TGTGCCAGCAGCGCGCCGGGACAGGGAACGAGCTCCTACAATGAGCAGTTCTTC
TRBJ2-4 | NA | TRBD2 | TRBV7-6 | CASSELAGASGAKNIQYF | TGTGCCAGCAGCGAACTAGCGGGAGCTAGTGGGGCCAAAAACATTCAGTACTTC
TRBJ1-1 | NA | NA | TRBV5-1 | CASSLGQGKGNTEAFF | TGCGCCAGCAGCTTGGGTCAGGGGAAGGGGAACACTGAAGCTTTCTTT
TRBJ2-1 | once | NA | TRBV29-1 | CSADRPSYNEQFF | TGCAGCGCGGACCGCCCTTCCTACAATGAGCAGTTCTTC
TRBJ2-7 | NA | NA | TRBV18 | CASSPRQREDEQYF | TGTGCCAGCTCACCACGGCAAAGGGAGGACGAGCAGTACTTC
TRBJ2-5 | NA | NA | TRBV27 | CASSSGHYRQYF | TGTGCCAGCAGTAGTGGACATTATCGCCAGTACTTC
TRBJ2-5 | NA | TRBD2 | TRBV5-6 | CASSLELAGGRETQYF | TGTGCCAGCAGCTTGGAACTAGCGGGAGGGCGGGAGACCCAGTACTTC
TRBJ1-2 | NA | NA | TRBV29-1 | CSVEDEGEGNYGYTF | TGCAGCGTTGAAGATGAGGGAGAGGGCAACTATGGCTACACCTTC
TRBJ1-6 | NA | TRBD1 | TRBV2 | CAGSDRTGGSPLHF | TGTGCCGGCAGTGACCGGACAGGGGGTTCGCCCCTCCACTTT
TRBJ2-1 | few | NA | TRBV14 | CASSQGSGREQFF | TGTGCCAGCAGCCAAGGGAGTGGTCGTGAGCAGTTCTTC
TRBJ2-7 | NA | NA | TRBV5-1 | CASSFMANEQYF | TGCGCCAGCAGCTTCATGGCCAACGAGCAGTACTTC
TRBJ2-1 | few | TRBD1 | TRBV7-2 | CASSSPRDRGQFSYNEQFF | TGTGCCAGCAGCTCCCCCCGGGACAGGGGCCAATTCTCCTACAATGAGCAGTTCTTC
TRBJ1-6 | few | NA | TRBV28 | CASSDLPAGPLHF | TGTGCCAGCAGCGATCTACCGGCGGGACCCCTCCACTTT
TRBJ1-5 | NA | NA | TRBV6-1 | CASSSRDLGNQPQHF | TGTGCCAGCAGTAGCCGGGACCTGGGCAATCAGCCCCAGCATTTT
TRBJ2-3 | once | NA | TRBV20-1 | CRALDRRTTDTQYF | TGCCGTGCTCTTGACAGACGTACAACGGATACGCAGTATTTT
TRBJ2-7 | NA | NA | TRBV7-3 | CASSPGGGISYEQYF | TGTGCCAGCAGCCCCGGAGGCGGGATATCCTATGAGCAGTACTTC
TRBJ1-1 | few | TRBD1 | TRBV29-1 | CSVERTGGGTEAFF | TGCAGCGTTGAAAGGACAGGGGGAGGCACTGAAGCTTTCTTT
TRBJ2-3 | NA | TRBD1 | TRBV7-8 | CASSRTDRETDTQYF | TGTGCCAGCAGCCGAACCGACAGGGAAACAGATACGCAGTATTTT
TRBJ2-3 | NA | NA | TRBV30 | CAWSQRVKGHRYAYF | TGTGCCTGGAGTCAACGAGTGAAGGGACACAGATACGCGTATTTT
TRBJ2-3 | few | NA | TRBV21-1 | CASSKEAGYAYF | TGTGCCAGCAGCAAAGAAGCGGGATACGCGTATTTT
TRBJ1-1 | few | NA | TRBV7-9 | CASSLWTNEAFF | TGTGCCAGCAGCCTCTGGACCAATGAAGCTTTCTTT
TRBJ1-2 | NA | NA | TRBV29-1 | CSVEKQGWGYTF | TGCAGCGTCGAAAAACAGGGCTGGGGCTACACCTTC
TRBJ2-3 | NA | NA | TRBV27 | CASSLAPGTSTDTQYF | TGTGCCAGCAGTTTAGCTCCAGGGACTAGCACAGATACGCAGTATTTT
TRBJ2-5 | NA | TRBD2 | TRBV20-1 | CRAHSPGLAGTQETQYF | TGCAGAGCGCACTCCCCTGGATTAGCGGGGACCCAAGAGACCCAGTACTTC
TRBJ2-7 | NA | TRBD1 | TRBV3-1 | CASSQRDSEQYF | TGTGCCAGCAGCCAGAGGGACAGCGAGCAGTACTTC
TRBJ2-7 | NA | NA | TRBV20-1 | CSASNRLRSSYEQYF | TGCAGTGCCTCCAATAGGTTAAGATCCTCCTACGAGCAGTACTTC
TRBJ1-5 | NA | NA | TRBV7-2 | CASSLGGSDQPQHF | TGTGCCAGCAGCTTAGGAGGGTCGGATCAGCCCCAGCATTTT
TRBJ2-5 | NA | NA | TRBV5-4 | CASSAGQSLQETQYF | TGTGCCAGCAGCGCGGGACAAAGCCTCCAAGAGACCCAGTACTTC
TRBJ1-4 | NA | NA | TRBV24-1 | CATSSASVGEKLFF | TGTGCCACCAGCAGCGCTTCGGTGGGTGAAAAACTGTTTTTT
TRBJ2-1 | NA | NA | TRBV7-3 | CASSLTPGRAYNQQFF | TGTGCCAGCAGCTTAACGCCGGGACGGGCCTACAATCAGCAGTTCTTC
TRBJ1-5 | NA | NA | TRBV5-5 | CASSLSRVGQPQHF | TGTGCCAGCAGCTTGTCACGCGTGGGGCAGCCCCAGCATTTT
TRBJ2-7 | NA | NA | TRBV5-5 | CASYSGPNYEQYF | TGTGCCAGCTACTCCGGGCCGAACTACGAGCAGTACTTC
TRBJ2-7 | NA | NA | TRBV29-1 | CSVEIGTRGTYEQYF | TGCAGCGTTGAAATAGGGACAAGGGGGACCTACGAGCAGTACTTC
TRBJ2-5 | few | NA | TRBV27 | CASSFGQTSQETQYF | TGTGCCAGCAGTTTTGGACAGACCAGCCAAGAGACCCAGTACTTC